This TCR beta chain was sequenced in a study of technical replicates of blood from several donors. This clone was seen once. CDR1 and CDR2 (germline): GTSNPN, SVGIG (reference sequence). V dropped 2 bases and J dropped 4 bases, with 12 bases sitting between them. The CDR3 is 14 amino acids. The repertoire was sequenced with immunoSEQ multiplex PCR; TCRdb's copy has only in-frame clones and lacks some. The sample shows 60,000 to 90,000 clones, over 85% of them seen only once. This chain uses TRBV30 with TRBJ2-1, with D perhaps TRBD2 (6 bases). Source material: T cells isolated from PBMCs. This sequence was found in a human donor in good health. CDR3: CAWSYGSGYNEQFF. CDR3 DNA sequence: TGTGCCTGGAGTTACGGGAGCGGTTACAATGAGCAGTTCTTC.